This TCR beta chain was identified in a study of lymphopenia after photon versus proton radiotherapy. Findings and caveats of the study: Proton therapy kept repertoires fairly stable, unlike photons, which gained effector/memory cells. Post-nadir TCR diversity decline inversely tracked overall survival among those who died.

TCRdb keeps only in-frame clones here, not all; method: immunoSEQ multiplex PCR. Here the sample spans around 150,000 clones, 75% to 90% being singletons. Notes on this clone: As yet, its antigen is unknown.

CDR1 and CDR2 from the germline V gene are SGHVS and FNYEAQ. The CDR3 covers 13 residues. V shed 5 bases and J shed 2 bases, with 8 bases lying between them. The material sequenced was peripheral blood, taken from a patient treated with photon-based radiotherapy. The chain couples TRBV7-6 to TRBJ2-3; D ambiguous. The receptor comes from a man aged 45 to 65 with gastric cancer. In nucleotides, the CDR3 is TGTGCCAGCAGCCCAACCCCCACAGATACGCAGTATTTT. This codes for CASSPTPTDTQYF.